A single sample is the source of the 27 T cell receptor beta chains below, sequenced in a study of control samples from healthy donors and cancer patients. Measured with immunoSEQ multiplex PCR; TCRdb has only the in-frame clones, and not every one. The sample includes under 150,000 clones, around nine tenths of them seen just once. Material for sequencing was blood. The receptor set was obtained from a woman aged 30 to 39 in good health.

This clone was detected once. The rearrangement uses TRBV28 and TRBJ1-1, with 8 bases that match TRBD1. Germline V CDR1 and CDR2: MDHEN, SYDVKM. The trim removed 5 bases at V and 6 bases at J, leaving 8 bases unmatched. The CDR3 is 14 residues long. In DNA, the CDR3 is TGTGCCAGCAGTCTACCGGACAGGGACCCTGAAGCTTTCTTT. Encoded protein: CASSLPDRDPEAFF.

V gene TRBV7-2 combines with J gene TRBJ2-3; the match to TRBD2 covers 16 bases. CDR3 length equals 18 residues. Germline V CDR1 and CDR2: SGHTA, FQGNSA. The junction had 6 bases not matched to a gene; V was cut back by 5 bases and J by 1 base. The CDR3 nucleotides are TGTGCCAGCAGCCGGGGACTAGCGGGAGGGCCCCGCACAGATACGCAGTATTTT. Residues: CASSRGLAGGPRTDTQYF. The whole variable domain, filled in from reference TRBV7-2 and TRBJ2-3, reads GAGVSQSPSNKVTEKGKDVELRCDPISGHTALYWYRQSLGQGLEFLIYFQGNSAPDKSGLPSDRFSAERTGGSVSTLTIQRTQQEDSAVYLCASSRGLAGGPRTDTQYFGPGTRLTVL.

The chain uses TRBV19 and TRBJ1-5, with D perhaps TRBD1 (6 bases). CDR1 and CDR2 from the germline V gene are LNHDA and SQIVND (reference sequence). The CDR3 sequence is 16 residues long. V was shortened by 1 base and J by 2 bases, with 12 bases between the two germline ends. This CDR3 is CASSIGSGVGNQPQHF. CDR3 in DNA: TGTGCCAGTAGTATAGGGTCAGGGGTAGGCAATCAGCCCCAGCATTTT.

The chain recombines TRBV9 with TRBJ2-6; D is unresolved. Trimming cost V 0 bases and J 4 bases, with 5 bases left between them. This CDR3 is 14 amino acids long. CDR1 and CDR2 from the germline V gene are SGDLS and YYNGEE. This chain's CDR3 is CASSVDPGANVLTF. CDR3 in DNA: TGTGCCAGCAGCGTAGACCCGGGGGCCAACGTCCTGACTTTC.

The rearrangement uses TRBV19 and TRBJ1-5, with 7 bases matching TRBD1. The CDR3 is 17 amino acids. V dropped 4 bases and J dropped 3; count of bases not matched to a gene: 12. The germline V gene encodes CDR1 LNHDA and CDR2 SQIVND (reference sequence). CDR3 nucleotides: TGTGCCAGTAGTACGAGAATTACCGGGACAGTCAATCAGCCCCAGCATTTT. Protein sequence: CASSTRITGTVNQPQHF.

The chain carries TRBV5-5 and TRBJ2-7; D is undetermined. The V gene's germline CDR1 is SGHKS and CDR2 YYEKEE (reference sequence). V lost 0 bases to trimming and J lost 3 bases, with 13 bases between them. The CDR3 consists of 15 residues. The DNA for the CDR3 is TGTGCCAGCAGCTTGGGATTAGTGGGATACTACGAGCAGTACTTC. Translated: CASSLGLVGYYEQYF.

This clone was found a few times. The rearrangement joins TRBV6-6 to TRBJ1-4; D may be TRBD1 (6 bases). The germline CDR1 and CDR2 sequences are MNHNY and SVGAGI (reference sequence). V dropped 8 bases and J dropped 5 bases, with 18 bases sitting between them. The CDR3 is 15 residues long. The CDR3 here is CASLNVGGINEKLFF. Here the CDR3 DNA reads TGTGCCAGCCTTAACGTAGGGGGTATAAATGAAAAACTGTTTTTT.

The J gene is TRBJ2-2, the V gene TRBV2; the match to TRBD2 covers 11 bases. Per germline, CDR1 SNHLY and CDR2 FYNNEI. V was pared by 4 bases and J by 6 bases, with 10 bases of the junction left unmatched. The CDR3 sequence is 17 residues long. The CDR3 reads CASSVIAGGLVAGELFF. CDR3 DNA sequence: TGTGCCAGCAGTGTAATAGCGGGAGGGCTGGTCGCCGGGGAGCTGTTTTTT. Based on the CDR3 plus reference TRBV2 and TRBJ2-2, the full variable domain is EPEVTQTPSHQVTQMGQEVILRCVPISNHLYFYWYRQILGQKVEFLVSFYNNEISEKSEIFDDQFSVERPDGSNFTLKIRSTKLEDSAMYFCASSVIAGGLVAGELFFGEGSRLTVL.

The CDR3 DNA reads as TGTGCCAGTAGTAACAGGGGACAGGGAGCCGAGCAGTACTTC. Amino acids: CASSNRGQGAEQYF. The chain carries TRBV19 and TRBJ2-7; 9 bases are a match to TRBD1. From germline, CDR1 is LNHDA and CDR2 SQIVND (reference sequence). Losses at the gene ends were 4 bases for V and 6 bases for J; bases not matched to a gene: 7. This CDR3 is 14 amino acids long. The full variable domain, in which reference TRBV19 and TRBJ2-7 provide the parts outside the CDR3, is DGGITQSPKYLFRKEGQNVTLSCEQNLNHDAMYWYRQDPGQGLRLIYYSQIVNDFQKGDIAEGYSVSREKKESFPLTVTSAQKNPTAFYLCASSNRGQGAEQYFGPGTRLTVT.

As to this clone: Additional DNA sequences in this sample encode the identical CDR3. V is TRBV30 and J is TRBJ2-6; D uncertain. The CDR3 has 16 amino acids. The germline V gene has CDR1 GTSNPN and CDR2 SVGIG (reference sequence). V lost 3 bases to trimming and J lost 0 bases, with 12 bases between them. The CDR3 loop reads CAWSPRSFSGANVLTF. CDR3 DNA: TGTGCCTGGAGCCCCCGATCCTTCTCTGGGGCCAACGTCCTGACTTTC. The full variable domain, with the rest looked up from reference TRBV30 and TRBJ2-6, is SQTIHQWPATLVQPVGSPLSLECTVEGTSNPNLYWYRQAAGRGLQLLFYSVGIGQISSEVPQNLSASRPQDRQFILSSKKLLLSDSGFYLCAWSPRSFSGANVLTFGAGSRLTVL.

The V call is TRBV6-1, the J call TRBJ1-2; maybe TRBD1 (6 bases). The V gene lost 2 bases and the J gene lost 4 bases, with 11 bases spanning the gap. CDR1 is MNHNS and CDR2 is SASEGT in the germline V gene. The CDR3 totals 14 residues. The CDR3 DNA reads TGTGCCAGCAGTGAACGGGGCAGGGGCTATGGCTACACCTTC. This encodes CASSERGRGYGYTF.

V and J are TRBV19 and TRBJ1-1; D may be TRBD1 (6 bases). Germline values: CDR1 LNHDA, CDR2 SQIVND (reference sequence). Trimming removed 8 bases at V and 3 bases at J, with 13 bases between. The CDR3 runs 13 residues. CDR3 amino acids: CASQRGGDTEAFF. The DNA for the CDR3 is TGTGCCAGTCAACGAGGGGGGGACACTGAAGCTTTCTTT.

The chain combines TRBV28 with TRBJ1-3; 9 bases map to TRBD1. The germline CDR1 and CDR2 sequences are MDHEN and SYDVKM. After removal of 4 bases from V and 2 bases from J, the junction contained 3 bases not matched to a gene. CDR3 length: 15 amino acids. The CDR3 is CASSSQGATGNTIYF. The CDR3 coding sequence is TGTGCCAGCAGTTCACAGGGGGCGACTGGAAACACCATATATTTT.

This clone showed up just once. The J gene is TRBJ1-1, the V gene TRBV5-6; D remains ambiguous. The germline V gene has CDR1 SGHDT and CDR2 YYEEEE. This CDR3 has 12 amino acids. With 7 bases removed from V and 3 bases from J, the gap between germline ends came to 10 bases. DNA of the CDR3: TGTGCCAGCCAGGAAGGTTACACTGAAGCTTTCTTT. Residues: CASQEGYTEAFF. The whole variable domain, remainder taken from reference TRBV5-6 and TRBJ1-1, is DAGVTQSPTHLIKTRGQQVTLRCSPKSGHDTVSWYQQALGQGPQFIFQYYEEEERQRGNFPDRFSGHQFPNYSSELNVNALLLGDSALYLCASQEGYTEAFFGQGTRLTVV.

CDR3 protein: CAWSELDTYGYTF. The CDR3 nucleotides read TGTGCCTGGAGTGAACTGGATACCTATGGCTACACCTTC. The J gene is TRBJ1-2, the V gene TRBV30; D is unresolved. The CDR3 totals 13 residues. Per the germline V gene, CDR1 is GTSNPN and CDR2 is SVGIG (reference sequence). V shed 1 base and J shed 4 bases, with 10 bases lying between them.

This clone was picked up one time. CDR3 residues: CASSQDLAVGFGEQFF. CDR3 nucleotides: TGTGCCAGCAGCCAAGATCTGGCGGTGGGGTTCGGTGAGCAGTTCTTC. V gene TRBV4-2 combines with J gene TRBJ2-1, with unresolved D. Trimming pared 0 bases from V and 9 bases from J, leaving 18 bases between. Germline CDR1 is LGHNA and CDR2 is YNFKEQ. CDR3 length: 16 amino acids.

The rearrangement links TRBV4-2 to TRBJ2-3; D is uncertain. The CDR3 consists of 16 residues. Germline V lookup: CDR1 LGHNA, CDR2 YNFKEQ. The germline V and J ends were trimmed by 2 bases and 4 bases, with 16 bases remaining between them. CDR3 region: CASSQTVVSDSDTQYF. CDR3 bases: TGTGCCAGCAGCCAAACAGTCGTATCGGATTCAGATACGCAGTATTTT.

This chain uses TRBV3-1 (or the pseudogene TRBV3-2) with TRBJ2-1; no clear D gene. The germline V gene encodes CDR1 LGHDT and CDR2 YNNKEL (reference sequence). This CDR3 is built from 13 residues. Trimming took off 4 bases at V and 6 bases at J, with 10 bases between the two ends. In nucleotides, the CDR3 is TGTGCCAGCAGCCCTTTAGACTTCAATGAGCAGTTCTTC. Protein product: CASSPLDFNEQFF.

The rearrangement joins TRBV28 to TRBJ1-5; perhaps TRBD1 as D (5 bases). CDR1 is MDHEN, CDR2 SYDVKM, per germline. The CDR3 covers 13 residues. Trimming pared 8 bases from V and 3 bases from J, leaving 11 bases between. The CDR3 nucleotides are TGTGCCAGCTGCCGACAGATCAATCAGCCCCAGCATTTT. The encoded protein is CASCRQINQPQHF.

The chain joins TRBV19 to TRBJ1-2; D remains ambiguous. The germline V and J ends were trimmed by 3 bases and 5 bases, with 7 bases remaining between them. The length of the CDR3 is 12 residues. Germline loops: CDR1 LNHDA, CDR2 SQIVND (reference sequence). The CDR3 protein is CASSISPYGYTF. As DNA, the CDR3 is TGTGCCAGTAGTATTTCCCCGTATGGCTACACCTTC. Complete variable domain (other parts from reference TRBV19 and TRBJ1-2): DGGITQSPKYLFRKEGQNVTLSCEQNLNHDAMYWYRQDPGQGLRLIYYSQIVNDFQKGDIAEGYSVSREKKESFPLTVTSAQKNPTAFYLCASSISPYGYTFGSGTRLTVV.

This clone appeared a few times. The CDR3 coding sequence is TGTGCCAGCAGCTTTTATATTGGGACCCTCCACTTT. It specifies CASSFYIGTLHF. The chain uses TRBV5-6 and TRBJ1-6, with D hard to call. This CDR3 has 12 amino acids. In germline, CDR1 is SGHDT, CDR2 YYEEEE. Trimming left V 2 bases short and J 14 bases short, with 11 bases between.

This clone came up a few times. V and J are TRBV28 and TRBJ2-7, with D possibly matching TRBD2 (5 bases). V lost 6 bases and J lost 2, with 11 bases in between. Germline V gives CDR1 MDHEN, CDR2 SYDVKM. The CDR3 runs 13 residues. The CDR3 here is CASSSGSPYEQYF. CDR3 coding DNA: TGTGCCAGCAGCAGCGGTTCTCCCTACGAGCAGTACTTC.

The chain employs TRBV27 and TRBJ1-5; D is ambiguous. Germline V lookup: CDR1 MNHEY, CDR2 SMNVEV (reference sequence). Trimming took 8 bases from V and 0 from J, leaving 11 bases between them. This CDR3 is 14 amino acids long. CDR3 DNA: TGTGCCAGCCAATTAGTAGGTAGCAATCAGCCCCAGCATTTT. Its protein is CASQLVGSNQPQHF.

This clone occurred once. The J gene is TRBJ2-5, the V gene TRBV24-1; D is ambiguous. The CDR3 consists of 15 residues. V lost 2 bases, J lost 2 bases, and 11 bases lay in between. Germline V lookup: CDR1 KGHDR, CDR2 SFDVKD. The CDR3 region has the DNA TGTGCCACCAGTGATTCCTCTGGAAAACAAGAGACCCAGTACTTC. Translating it yields CATSDSSGKQETQYF.

This chain joins TRBV5-5 and TRBJ2-1; no clear D. The CDR3 runs to 12 residues. Germline lookup yields CDR1 SGHKS and CDR2 YYEKEE (reference sequence). V was cut by 1 base and J by 7 bases, with 6 bases left in between. The CDR3 nucleotides are TGTGCCAGCAGCTTGTTTGGAAATGAGCAGTTCTTC. Protein product: CASSLFGNEQFF.

This clone is hyperexpanded. This chain links TRBV2 with TRBJ1-2; no definite D call. The ends were cut back, 0 bases at V and 4 bases at J, with 9 bases in the middle. CDR1 is SNHLY, CDR2 FYNNEI, per germline. The CDR3 sequence is 14 residues long. CDR3 in amino acids: CASSEALGTYGYTF. In DNA form, the CDR3 reads TGTGCCAGCAGTGAAGCGCTGGGAACCTATGGCTACACCTTC.

The chain employs TRBV27 and TRBJ2-7; D might be TRBD2 (6 bases). Germline lookup yields CDR1 MNHEY and CDR2 SMNVEV (reference sequence). The CDR3 runs 13 residues. V dropped 5 bases and J dropped 5 bases, with 13 bases sitting between them. The CDR3 sequence is CASSKRAIHEQYF. CDR3 coding DNA: TGTGCCAGCAGTAAGCGGGCCATCCACGAGCAGTACTTC.